Below, 18 T cell receptor beta chains from the same sample are listed, as sequenced in a study of T cell repertoires in cytomegalovirus infection. TCRdb analysed the reads with MiXCR anew, one entry per CDR3 protein. This sample yields some 400,000 distinct CDR3 sequences, of which roughly a third are seen a single time; roughly 15% belongs to the top ten. Material for sequencing was PBMCs. The receptors were gathered from a human donor in good health (CMV status not recorded). Some clones in this sample may be carry-over from other donors' samples.

On this clonotype: A single base separates this from a much larger clone, so it may be a read error. CDR3 sequence: CASSLVQRLNTGELFF. In DNA, the CDR3 is TGTGCCAGCAGCTTAGTACAGCGGTTGAACACCGGGGAGCTGTTTTTT. This sequence joins TRBV7-2 and TRBJ2-2; possible D gene TRBD2, 5 bases. Per the germline V gene, CDR1 is SGHTA and CDR2 is FQGNSA. The V and J ends lost 1 base and 1 base respectively, with 10 bases between them. This CDR3 region has 16 residues. The variable domain in full, with the rest retrieved from reference TRBV7-2 and TRBJ2-2, is GAGVSQSPSNKVTEKGKDVELRCDPISGHTALYWYRQSLGQGLEFLIYFQGNSAPDKSGLPSDRFSAERTGGSVSTLTIQRTQQEDSAVYLCASSLVQRLNTGELFFGEGSRLTVL.

Points on this clonotype: This clone may be a read error of a much larger clone one base away. The rearrangement links TRBV7-6 to TRBJ2-3, with D maybe TRBD2 (6 bases). In germline, CDR1 is SGHVS, CDR2 FNYEAQ. The CDR3 loop spans 15 amino acids. Trimming shortened V by 5 bases and J by 5 bases, and 17 bases separated the two germline ends. Written as DNA, the CDR3 is TGTGCCAGCAGCCAAGGAAGGGGACTGAGAGATACGCAGTATTTT. Its protein is CASSQGRGLRDTQYF. The full variable domain, in which reference TRBV7-6 and TRBJ2-3 provide the parts outside the CDR3, is GAGVSQSPRYKVTKRGQDVALRCDPISGHVSLYWYRQALGQGPEFLTYFNYEAQQDKSGLPNDRFSAERPEGSISTLTIQRTEQRDSAMYRCASSQGRGLRDTQYFGPGTRLTVL.

The chain has TRBV7-9 and TRBJ2-1; D remains unclear. This CDR3 is 14 amino acids long. Germline V gene sequence: CDR1 SEHNR, CDR2 FQNEAQ (reference sequence). Trimming pared 1 base from V and 6 bases from J, leaving 10 bases between. CDR3 coding DNA: TGTGCCAGCAGCTTAGGTTTTAGTCCCAATGAGCAGTTCTTC. Its translation is CASSLGFSPNEQFF.

This clonotype was detected ten times or more. Sequence at one end of the junction differs from germline and may be a read error. The J gene is TRBJ2-1, the V gene TRBV7-7, with 10 bases lining up with TRBD2. Per the germline V gene, CDR1 is SSHAT and CDR2 is FNYEAQ (reference sequence). The CDR3 is 15 amino acids. In DNA form, the CDR3 reads TGTGCTAGCAGCTTAGGTAGCGGGGGGCACAATGAGCAGTTCTTC. This sequence encodes CASSLGSGGHNEQFF.

This clonotype was detected many times. The chain carries TRBV7-8 and TRBJ1-2; D might be TRBD1 (6 bases). Germline-derived CDR1 and CDR2 are SGHVS and FQNEAQ. The CDR3 covers 13 residues. V was trimmed by 4 bases and J by 7 bases, leaving 13 bases between them. The CDR3 region has the DNA TGTGCCAGCAGCTCTCAGGGGCGCGGTGGCTACACCTTC. Translating it yields CASSSQGRGGYTF. Drawing the rest from reference TRBV7-8 and TRBJ1-2, the complete variable domain is GAGVSQSPRYKVAKRGQDVALRCDPISGHVSLFWYQQALGQGPEFLTYFQNEAQLDKSGLPSDRFFAERPEGSVSTLKIQRTQQEDSAVYLCASSSQGRGGYTFGSGTRLTVV.

This clonotype was seen a handful of times. This sequence joins TRBV19 and TRBJ2-2; tentatively, D is TRBD1 or TRBD2 (5 bases each). The germline V gene encodes CDR1 LNHDA and CDR2 SQIVND (reference sequence). With 10 bases removed from V and 5 bases from J, the gap between germline ends came to 20 bases. This CDR3 region has 15 residues. The CDR3 protein is CAIRKGQGVTGELFF. Written as DNA, the CDR3 is TGTGCCATCCGAAAGGGGCAGGGAGTAACCGGGGAGCTGTTTTTT. Full variable domain (outside the CDR3, taken from reference TRBV19 and TRBJ2-2): DGGITQSPKYLFRKEGQNVTLSCEQNLNHDAMYWYRQDPGQGLRLIYYSQIVNDFQKGDIAEGYSVSREKKESFPLTVTSAQKNPTAFYLCAIRKGQGVTGELFFGEGSRLTVL.

The rearrangement links TRBV2 to TRBJ1-6, with unresolved D. V shed 0 bases and J shed 5 bases, with 11 bases lying between them. The CDR3 has 16 amino acids. Germline lookup yields CDR1 SNHLY and CDR2 FYNNEI. Here the CDR3 DNA reads TGTGCCAGCAGTGAAGCGGTGGGCCGAAATAATTCACCCCTCCACTTT. Its protein is CASSEAVGRNNSPLHF.

In this sample, this clonotype turned up a few times. The CDR3 is CSARDSWDRGNEQFF. The CDR3 DNA sequence: TGCAGTGCTAGAGATAGCTGGGACAGGGGCAATGAGCAGTTCTTC. The rearrangement links TRBV20-1 to TRBJ2-1; 10 bases match TRBD1. The germline gives CDR1 DFQATT, CDR2 SNEGSKA (reference sequence). The CDR3 spans 15 residues. J gave up 6 bases and V 0 bases, and 5 bases lay outside the gene matches.

The chain has TRBV4-3 and TRBJ2-7, with 7 bases matching TRBD1. CDR3 length: 16 amino acids. Germline values: CDR1 LGHNA, CDR2 YSLEER. V was pared by 0 bases and J by 6 bases, with 11 bases of the junction left unmatched. The CDR3 here is CASSQDWPTGLAEQYF. In nucleotides, the CDR3 is TGCGCCAGCAGCCAAGATTGGCCGACAGGGCTCGCCGAGCAGTACTTC.

Only a few counts were recorded for this clonotype. V and J are TRBV4-1 and TRBJ2-1; D not certain. Germline V gene lookup returns CDR1 MGHRA and CDR2 YSYEKL. The V gene lost 8 bases and the J gene lost 6 bases, with 11 bases spanning the gap. This CDR3 spans 12 amino acids. The CDR3 is CASGPGGNEQFF. CDR3 nucleotide sequence: TGCGCCAGCGGGCCTGGTGGCAATGAGCAGTTCTTC.

The chain carries TRBV7-2 and TRBJ2-3; 8 bases line up with TRBD2. From germline, CDR1 is SGHTA and CDR2 FQGNSA. The length of the CDR3 is 15 residues. J gave up 6 bases and V 3 bases, and 8 bases lay outside the gene matches. CDR3 region: CASSFDGGASDTQYF. The CDR3 region has the DNA TGTGCCAGCAGCTTTGACGGGGGGGCATCCGATACGCAGTATTTT.

Turning to this clonotype: Compared with germline, one end of the junction differs, possibly owing to a read error. The chain couples TRBV27 to TRBJ1-2, with a tentative D call TRBD1 (5 bases). Germline values: CDR1 MNHEY, CDR2 SMNVEV (reference sequence). CDR3 size: 17 residues. This chain's CDR3 is CDSSPNRQLIANYGYTF. In DNA form, the CDR3 reads TGTGACAGCAGTCCAAACCGACAGCTAATAGCTAACTATGGCTACACCTTC.

V is TRBV7-2 and J is TRBJ2-7; maybe TRBD2 (6 bases). V was pared by 6 bases and J by 5 bases, with 14 bases between. This CDR3 is built from 13 residues. Germline values: CDR1 SGHTA, CDR2 FQGNSA. CDR3 amino acids: CASRPASGDEQYF. CDR3 coding DNA: TGTGCCAGCAGACCGGCCTCGGGGGACGAGCAGTACTTC.

CDR3 nucleotides: TGTGCCACCATGAAATTCCGGGACAATGAGCAGTTCTTC. It specifies CATMKFRDNEQFF. V is TRBV15 and J is TRBJ2-1; D uncertain. The CDR3 consists of 13 residues. V was pared by 7 bases and J by 5 bases, with 12 bases between. Germline V gene sequence: CDR1 LNHNV, CDR2 YYDKDF (reference sequence).

The chain employs TRBV28 and TRBJ2-1; weak D call: TRBD2 (5 bases). The CDR3 is made up of 13 amino acids. V was pared by 4 bases and J by 7 bases, with 11 bases between. The germline V gene encodes CDR1 MDHEN and CDR2 SYDVKM. The CDR3 DNA follows: TGTGCCAGCAGTTCTGATAGGAGGAATGAGCAGTTCTTC. Translated: CASSSDRRNEQFF.

This clonotype was counted between two and nine times. This chain joins TRBV7-2 and TRBJ1-2, with TRBD1 as a possible D gene (6 bases). Trimming cost V 3 bases and J 4 bases, with 15 bases left between them. The CDR3 length is 15 residues. Germline loops: CDR1 SGHTA, CDR2 FQGNSA. Here the CDR3 DNA reads TGTGCCAGCAGCTTCGGGGACACTGGGCTCTATGGCTACACCTTC. Protein sequence: CASSFGDTGLYGYTF. Filled out from reference TRBV7-2 and TRBJ1-2, the complete variable domain reads GAGVSQSPSNKVTEKGKDVELRCDPISGHTALYWYRQSLGQGLEFLIYFQGNSAPDKSGLPSDRFSAERTGGSVSTLTIQRTQQEDSAVYLCASSFGDTGLYGYTFGSGTRLTVV.

This clonotype has only one observation. The chain is built from TRBV7-6 and TRBJ2-5; D uncertain. V lost 2 bases and J 0 bases, leaving 16 bases between the germline ends. The germline V gene has CDR1 SGHVS and CDR2 FNYEAQ. The CDR3 loop spans 17 amino acids. The CDR3 spells CASSLTRELPYQETQYF. CDR3 DNA sequence: TGTGCCAGCAGCTTAACTCGAGAGCTCCCGTACCAAGAGACCCAGTACTTC. The full variable domain, its missing parts supplied by reference TRBV7-6 and TRBJ2-5, is GAGVSQSPRYKVTKRGQDVALRCDPISGHVSLYWYRQALGQGPEFLTYFNYEAQQDKSGLPNDRFSAERPEGSISTLTIQRTEQRDSAMYRCASSLTRELPYQETQYFGPGTRLLVL.

In its sample, this clonotype was seen a few times. This chain uses TRBV7-6 with TRBJ1-1; a possible D gene is TRBD1 (6 bases). V was clipped by 5 bases and J by 4 bases, with 17 bases between them. The V gene's germline CDR1 is SGHVS and CDR2 FNYEAQ. This CDR3 has 15 amino acids. This chain's CDR3 is CASSSAQGRGTEAFF. The CDR3 nucleotides are TGTGCCAGCAGCAGCGCACAGGGACGGGGCACTGAAGCTTTCTTT.